Detailed here is one TCR beta chain. Its antigen is unknown. Via MiXCR, TCRdb re-called the reads, giving one row per CDR3 protein. The table records 830,000 or so distinct CDR3 sequences, approximately 29% of them present only once. This entry is derived from a study of T cell repertoires in cytomegalovirus infection. J gave up 14 bases and V 0 bases, and 6 bases lay outside the gene matches. The CDR3 is 13 residues long. Germline assignment: CDR1 SGHAT and CDR2 FQNNGV. The specimen comprised cultured CD8+ T cells from PBMCs, sampled from culture after CMV antigen stimulation. The J gene is TRBJ1-4, the V gene TRBV11-2; 7 bases are shared with TRBD1. This sequence originates from a human donor in good health (CMV status not recorded). Some clones in this sample may be carry-over from other donors' samples. The CDR3, as DNA: TGTGCCAGCAGCTTAGATAACGACAGGGACCTGTTTTTT. Translated, it gives CASSLDNDRDLFF.